This paragraph reports one T cell receptor beta chain. The antigen it recognizes is unknown. Base qualities were left out, and no much larger clone turns up one base away. Counted from cysteine to phenylalanine, this CDR3 has 17 amino acids. Only the CDR3 portion is preserved as DNA: 51 bases, with reading frame beginning at the first base. The germline V gene sets CDR1 to SGHVS and CDR2 to FQNEAQ. Trimming accounts for 2 bases at V and 5 bases at J, while the number of junction bases matched to no gene is 11. The immunoSEQ Assay was used to immunosequence TCRbeta CDR3 regions from genomic DNA. Before high-throughput sequencing, the genomic DNA was amplified using bias-controlled multiplex PCR. The study's processing was this. To quantify the absolute abundance of each unique TCRbeta CDR3 region, the sequences were collapsed and filtered. Clonality was defined as 1 minus Pielou's evenness and was calculated using productive rearrangements only. Clones with significantly greater frequencies in on-treatment versus baseline samples were identified using a previously published method. TCRdb took this table from immuneACCESS and kept in-frame rearrangements with V and J called. Such tables lack part of the clones; where checked against another copy, unresolved V genes explain under half of the gap, and the rest is unexplained. V and J calls plus clone size are reproduced from that table; the DNA served to infer D and trimming. This sample lists under 20,000 clones; approximately 81% were detected once. 30% to 40% of the sample is held by the ten biggest clonotypes.

The sample is drawn from a study of sequential checkpoint blockade in melanoma (dated by TCRdb to the late 2010s). With regard to the full study: In a 1:1 randomization, patients received either first-line nivolumab then ipilimumab (arm A) or ipilimumab then nivolumab (arm B). Both trial sequences were followed by maintenance nivolumab. Findings and caveats that apply to the study as a whole: Larger, independent patient cohorts are needed to validate the response-prediction model that combines TCR metrics and mutation burden.

The sample's treatment or condition, from its label and the paper: randomized to nivolumab then ipilimumab (arm A) or the reverse (arm B). No trial patient had received prior DNA-damaging chemotherapy. On a FACS Aria II flow cytometer, live CD3+CD8+ cells that were negative for CD19 and CD56 were sorted from thawed PBMCs. Samples were obtained from patients with melanoma enrolled in CheckMate 064, a randomized, open-label phase II trial of sequential checkpoint blockade. Leukapheresis was used to collect peripheral blood mononuclear cells, which were then purified with Ficoll-Paque and frozen in human serum with about 9.3% DMSO. Immediately after sorting, the purity of sorted blood CD3+CD8+ cells was verified to be >98%, after which DNA was extracted.

The sample here was CD8+ T cells sorted from blood (inferred from file names), taken from a patient given nivolumab and ipilimumab in sequence. Recombination linked TRBV7-8 to TRBJ2-1; 8 nucleotides in the junction match TRBD2. The receptor comes from a human donor with melanoma. This receptor has the CDR3 CASSLIPSGSVDNEQFF. The sequence in DNA is TGTGCCAGCAGCTTAATCCCAAGCGGGAGTGTGGACAATGAGCAGTTCTTC. With the portions outside the CDR3 filled from the reference TRBV7-8 and TRBJ2-1 genes, the complete variable region becomes GAGVSQSPRYKVAKRGQDVALRCDPISGHVSLFWYQQALGQGPEFLTYFQNEAQLDKSGLPSDRFFAERPEGSVSTLKIQRTQQEDSAVYLCASSLIPSGSVDNEQFFGPGTRLTVL.